Listed below are T cell receptor beta chains from one sample, sequenced in a study of Ad26.COV2.S vaccination and SARS-CoV-2 variants. Clones were read by immunoSEQ multiplex PCR, and TCRdb kept only the in-frame ones, dropping some. The sample gives roughly 460,000 clones, roughly nine tenths of which show up once; about 1.7% is in the top ten. Sequenced material: peripheral blood, taken in a trial of Ad26.COV2.S vaccine versus placebo. Receptors originate from a person between 18 and 65 years old who received the Ad26.COV2.S COVID-19 vaccine or a placebo. The CDR3 runs from the conserved cysteine through the conserved F or W. A D gene is named only where the DNA matches it firmly. Some rows have no size entry. The others give once, few or many, or a class for an expanded clone.

V: TRBV6-5
D: TRBD2
size: once
J: TRBJ2-5
CDR3: CASMLGLAGVETQYF
DNA: TGTGCCAGCATGCTAGGGCTAGCGGGGGTGGAGACCCAGTACTTC

V: TRBV6-5
D: TRBD1
size: .
J: TRBJ2-7
CDR3: CASSYSAGGEYEQYF
DNA: TGTGCCAGCAGTTACTCTGCAGGGGGCGAATACGAGCAGTACTTC

V: TRBV6-5
D: .
size: .
J: TRBJ2-5
CDR3: CASRRSMETQYF
DNA: TGTGCCAGCAGAAGATCAATGGAGACCCAGTACTTC

V: TRBV28
D: .
size: .
J: TRBJ1-2
CDR3: CASTLQTPTDYTF
DNA: TGTGCCAGCACCCTACAAACCCCAACGGACTACACCTTC

V: TRBV7-9
D: .
size: .
J: TRBJ2-7
CDR3: CASSLGLRGANSYEQYF
DNA: TGTGCCAGCAGCTTAGGTCTCCGAGGGGCGAACTCCTACGAGCAGTACTTC

V: TRBV2
D: .
size: .
J: TRBJ1-2
CDR3: CAIGPGEGGSYGYTF
DNA: TGTGCCATCGGTCCCGGGGAGGGAGGTAGCTATGGCTACACCTTC

V: TRBV18
D: .
size: .
J: TRBJ1-2
CDR3: CASSPSGDYGYTF
DNA: TGTGCCAGCTCACCATCGGGGGACTATGGCTACACCTTC

V: TRBV18
D: .
size: once
J: TRBJ1-2
CDR3: CASSPLLVDYGYTF
DNA: TGTGCCAGCTCACCGCTCTTAGTGGACTATGGCTACACCTTC

V: TRBV29-1
D: .
size: .
J: TRBJ1-1
CDR3: CSAARVPTNTEAFF
DNA: TGCAGCGCAGCCAGGGTACCAACGAACACTGAAGCTTTCTTT

V: TRBV5-1
D: .
size: .
J: TRBJ1-2
CDR3: CASGVGQNYGYTF
DNA: TGCGCCAGCGGAGTCGGACAGAACTATGGCTACACCTTC

V: TRBV6-5
D: TRBD1
size: .
J: TRBJ2-5
CDR3: CASLRTGPQETQYF
DNA: TGTGCCAGCCTAAGGACAGGCCCCCAAGAGACCCAGTACTTC

V: TRBV5-3
D: .
size: .
J: TRBJ1-4
CDR3: CARSLEGSTYEKLFF
DNA: TGTGCCAGAAGCTTGGAAGGTTCGACCTATGAAAAACTGTTTTTT

V: TRBV6-5
D: .
size: .
J: TRBJ1-1
CDR3: CAGSWGTEAFF
DNA: TGTGCCGGATCGTGGGGGACTGAAGCTTTCTTT

V: TRBV11-3
D: TRBD2
size: .
J: TRBJ2-5
CDR3: CASSDEASGQKTQYF
DNA: TGTGCCAGCAGCGACGAGGCTAGCGGGCAAAAGACCCAGTACTTC

V: TRBV28
D: TRBD2
size: .
J: TRBJ2-7
CDR3: CASRASGTLYEQYF
DNA: TGTGCCAGCAGAGCTAGCGGGACCCTCTACGAGCAGTACTTC

V: TRBV6-6
D: TRBD2
size: .
J: TRBJ2-7
CDR3: CASSYSVAGAYEQYF
DNA: TGTGCCAGCAGTTACTCAGTAGCGGGGGCCTACGAGCAGTACTTC

V: TRBV6-6
D: TRBD1
size: .
J: TRBJ2-7
CDR3: CAGSPGGSYEQYF
DNA: TGTGCCGGATCGCCAGGGGGCAGCTACGAGCAGTACTTC

V: TRBV7-7
D: TRBD1
size: .
J: TRBJ2-5
CDR3: CASSLDDRGFQETQYF
DNA: TGTGCTAGCAGCTTAGACGACAGGGGCTTCCAAGAGACCCAGTACTTC

V: TRBV9
D: .
size: .
J: TRBJ2-7
CDR3: CASSPLLGALEQYF
DNA: TGTGCCAGCAGCCCATTACTGGGGGCCTTAGAGCAGTACTTC

V: TRBV7-9
D: .
size: .
J: TRBJ2-5
CDR3: CASSPGMETQYF
DNA: TGTGCCAGCAGCCCAGGGATGGAGACCCAGTACTTC

V: TRBV3-1/TRBV3-2
D: .
size: .
J: TRBJ2-2
CDR3: CASSPSGSNTGELFF
DNA: TGTGCCAGCAGCCCCTCTGGGAGTAACACCGGGGAGCTGTTTTTT

V: TRBV27
D: .
size: .
J: TRBJ2-1
CDR3: CASSLSFRAAYNEQFF
DNA: TGTGCCAGCAGTTTATCTTTCAGGGCGGCCTACAATGAGCAGTTCTTC

V: TRBV27
D: .
size: .
J: TRBJ2-7
CDR3: CASSAVRRGYEQYF
DNA: TGTGCCAGCAGCGCAGTACGGAGGGGATACGAGCAGTACTTC

V: TRBV7-9
D: .
size: .
J: TRBJ2-7
CDR3: CASSSHTTGILYEQYF
DNA: TGTGCCAGCAGCTCTCATACCACAGGTATCTTGTACGAGCAGTACTTC

V: TRBV4-3
D: TRBD1
size: .
J: TRBJ1-6
CDR3: CASSQVGQVGNSPLHF
DNA: TGCGCCAGCAGCCAGGTGGGACAGGTTGGCAATTCACCCCTCCACTTT

V: TRBV6-5
D: .
size: few
J: TRBJ2-5
CDR3: CASSNRFSGQETQYF
DNA: TGTGCCAGCAGTAACCGTTTTTCGGGCCAAGAGACCCAGTACTTC

V: TRBV5-1
D: .
size: once
J: TRBJ1-6
CDR3: CASSPGANSPLHF
DNA: TGCGCCAGCAGCCCCGGGGCGAATTCACCCCTCCACTTT

V: TRBV5-1
D: .
size: .
J: TRBJ2-7
CDR3: CASSLGMGALYEQYF
DNA: TGCGCCAGCAGCTTGGGCATGGGGGCTCTCTACGAGCAGTACTTC

V: TRBV9
D: .
size: .
J: TRBJ2-5
CDR3: CASSVEGLETQYF
DNA: TGTGCCAGCAGCGTAGAAGGCTTGGAGACCCAGTACTTC

V: TRBV10-3
D: TRBD1
size: once
J: TRBJ1-5
CDR3: CATSDRDNQPQHF
DNA: TGTGCCACCTCGGACAGGGACAATCAGCCCCAGCATTTT

V: TRBV15
D: TRBD1
size: few
J: TRBJ1-2
CDR3: CATSTGGYGYTF
DNA: TGTGCCACCAGCACAGGGGGCTATGGCTACACCTTC

V: TRBV20-1
D: TRBD1
size: .
J: TRBJ1-4
CDR3: CSASPGQNNEKLFF
DNA: TGCAGTGCTAGTCCGGGACAGAATAATGAAAAACTGTTTTTT

V: TRBV7-9
D: .
size: .
J: TRBJ2-7
CDR3: CASSLVARDEQYF
DNA: TGTGCCAGCAGCTTAGTTGCCAGGGACGAGCAGTACTTC

V: TRBV28
D: TRBD1
size: .
J: TRBJ2-6
CDR3: CASSRQGLTGANVLTF
DNA: TGTGCCAGCAGTCGACAGGGCTTGACTGGGGCCAACGTCCTGACTTTC

V: TRBV5-6
D: .
size: .
J: TRBJ2-1
CDR3: CASSRTDYHNEQFF
DNA: TGTGCCAGCAGCCGTACGGACTATCACAATGAGCAGTTCTTC

V: TRBV7-8
D: .
size: .
J: TRBJ1-3
CDR3: CASSLNDGRYSGNTIYF
DNA: TGTGCCAGCAGCTTAAACGACGGCCGGTATTCCGGAAACACCATATATTTT

V: TRBV2
D: .
size: .
J: TRBJ1-6
CDR3: CASSDWGANSPLHF
DNA: TGTGCCAGCAGTGACTGGGGAGCTAATTCACCCCTCCACTTT

V: TRBV2
D: .
size: once
J: TRBJ2-5
CDR3: CASSDGASAPGETQYF
DNA: TGTGCCAGCAGTGATGGGGCGAGCGCGCCGGGCGAGACCCAGTACTTC

V: TRBV11-2
D: .
size: .
J: TRBJ2-7
CDR3: CACTGSYEQYF
DNA: TGTGCCTGCACTGGCTCCTACGAGCAGTACTTC

V: TRBV5-4
D: TRBD1
size: .
J: TRBJ2-5
CDR3: CASRSTGGSKETQYF
DNA: TGTGCCAGCAGGTCGACAGGGGGTTCGAAAGAGACCCAGTACTTC

V: TRBV28
D: .
size: .
J: TRBJ1-1
CDR3: CASSFVGWNTEAFF
DNA: TGTGCCAGCAGTTTTGTGGGGTGGAACACTGAAGCTTTCTTT

V: TRBV7-2
D: TRBD1
size: .
J: TRBJ1-6
CDR3: CASNFRDRGNSPLHF
DNA: TGTGCCAGCAACTTCAGGGACAGGGGGAATTCACCCCTCCACTTT

V: TRBV6-2/TRBV6-3
D: TRBD1
size: .
J: TRBJ2-3
CDR3: CASSYGQGIADTQYF
DNA: TGTGCCAGCAGTTACGGACAGGGGATAGCAGATACGCAGTATTTT

V: TRBV6-2/TRBV6-3
D: .
size: .
J: TRBJ2-7
CDR3: CASSYDGGTFYEQYF
DNA: TGTGCCAGCAGTTACGACGGGGGCACCTTCTACGAGCAGTACTTC

V: TRBV2
D: TRBD1
size: .
J: TRBJ2-2
CDR3: CARRQGVGTGELFF
DNA: TGTGCCAGAAGACAGGGAGTAGGGACCGGGGAGCTGTTTTTT

V: TRBV12-3/TRBV12-4
D: TRBD2
size: .
J: TRBJ2-7
CDR3: CATRDAGGREQYF
DNA: TGTGCCACCCGCGATGCGGGAGGGAGGGAGCAGTACTTC

V: TRBV9
D: .
size: .
J: TRBJ1-1
CDR3: CASSVVPENTEAFF
DNA: TGTGCCAGCAGCGTAGTACCAGAGAACACTGAAGCTTTCTTT

V: TRBV7-6
D: TRBD2
size: .
J: TRBJ2-1
CDR3: CASSLALAAYNEQFF
DNA: TGTGCCAGCAGCTTAGCTCTAGCGGCCTACAATGAGCAGTTCTTC

V: TRBV9
D: .
size: few
J: TRBJ1-2
CDR3: CASSVATVARYGYTF
DNA: TGTGCCAGCAGCGTAGCGACAGTCGCTCGGTATGGCTACACCTTC

V: TRBV2
D: .
size: few
J: TRBJ2-7
CDR3: CASSDTPDRSRGEQYF
DNA: TGTGCCAGCAGTGATACCCCGGACAGGTCTCGGGGGGAGCAGTACTTC

V: TRBV7-2
D: .
size: .
J: TRBJ2-5
CDR3: CASSTVPGLGETQYF
DNA: TGTGCCAGCAGCACCGTCCCGGGGCTAGGCGAGACCCAGTACTTC

V: TRBV3-1/TRBV3-2
D: .
size: .
J: TRBJ1-3
CDR3: CASSRSDGRGSTIYF
DNA: TGTGCCAGCAGCCGCTCGGACGGTCGCGGGAGCACCATATATTTT

V: TRBV2
D: .
size: .
J: TRBJ1-1
CDR3: CASRGLQGNTEAFF
DNA: TGTGCCAGCAGAGGTTTACAGGGCAACACTGAAGCTTTCTTT

V: TRBV28
D: TRBD1
size: .
J: TRBJ2-6
CDR3: CASSPTGSGANVLTF
DNA: TGTGCCAGCAGTCCGACAGGGTCCGGGGCCAACGTCCTGACTTTC

V: TRBV18
D: .
size: .
J: TRBJ2-1
CDR3: CASSPSTAAPDEQFF
DNA: TGTGCCAGCTCACCTTCGACAGCGGCTCCGGATGAGCAGTTCTTC

V: TRBV18
D: .
size: .
J: TRBJ1-1
CDR3: CASSPLSLGGGGSTEAFF
DNA: TGTGCCAGCTCACCTTTGTCACTAGGAGGCGGAGGTTCCACTGAAGCTTTCTTT

V: TRBV6-4
D: .
size: .
J: TRBJ2-7
CDR3: CASNQLPYEQYF
DNA: TGTGCCAGCAATCAACTCCCCTACGAGCAGTACTTC